This T cell receptor (beta chain) was captured in a study of identical twins. CDR1 DFQATT and CDR2 SNEGSKA come from the germline V gene (reference sequence). V was shortened by 4 bases and J by 7 bases, with 13 bases between the two germline ends. This CDR3 has 12 residues. TCRdb called the 5' RACE reads again in MiXCR, with one record for every CDR3 protein. Among approximately 230,000 distinct CDR3 sequences listed, roughly an eighth were seen once. The chain is built from TRBV20-1 and TRBJ1-2, with D unresolved. The sequence derives from a woman aged 18-35 years in good health. Material for sequencing was memory (CD45RO+) T cells sorted from blood. The CDR3 spells CSAMTNDRGYTF. For the CDR3, the DNA is TGCAGTGCTATGACGAATGACCGTGGCTACACCTTC.